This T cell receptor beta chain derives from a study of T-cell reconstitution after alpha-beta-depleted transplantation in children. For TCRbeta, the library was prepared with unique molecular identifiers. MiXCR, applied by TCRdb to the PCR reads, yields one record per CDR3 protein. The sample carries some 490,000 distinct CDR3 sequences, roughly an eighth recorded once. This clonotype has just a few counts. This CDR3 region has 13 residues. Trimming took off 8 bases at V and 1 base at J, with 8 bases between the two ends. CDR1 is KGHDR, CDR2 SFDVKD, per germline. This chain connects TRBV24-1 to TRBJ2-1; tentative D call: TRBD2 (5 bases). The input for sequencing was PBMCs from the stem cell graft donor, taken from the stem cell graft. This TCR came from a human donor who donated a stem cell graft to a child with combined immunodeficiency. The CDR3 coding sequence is TGTGCCACCACCACTAGTTCCTACAATGAGCAGTTCTTC. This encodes CATTTSSYNEQFF.